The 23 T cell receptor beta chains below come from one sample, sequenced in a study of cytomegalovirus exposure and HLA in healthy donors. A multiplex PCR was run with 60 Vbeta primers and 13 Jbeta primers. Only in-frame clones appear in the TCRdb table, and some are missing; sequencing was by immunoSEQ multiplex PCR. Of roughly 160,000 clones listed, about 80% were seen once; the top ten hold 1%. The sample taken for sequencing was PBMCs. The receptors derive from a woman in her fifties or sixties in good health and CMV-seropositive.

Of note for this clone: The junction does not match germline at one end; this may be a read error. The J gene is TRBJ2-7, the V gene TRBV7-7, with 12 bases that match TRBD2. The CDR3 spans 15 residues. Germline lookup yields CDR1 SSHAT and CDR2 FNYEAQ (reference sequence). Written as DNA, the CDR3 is TGTGCTAGCAGCTTCAGACTAGCGGGGGTGTACGAGCAGTACTTC. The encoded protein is CASSFRLAGVYEQYF.

The CDR3 protein is CASSLAAGYTGELFF. The CDR3 region has the DNA TGTGCCAGCAGCCTGGCAGCCGGGTACACCGGGGAGCTGTTTTTT. The V call is TRBV7-9, the J call TRBJ2-2; D is undetermined. V lost 5 bases and J lost 3, with 13 bases in between. There are 15 residues in the CDR3. The germline V gene has CDR1 SEHNR and CDR2 FQNEAQ (reference sequence).

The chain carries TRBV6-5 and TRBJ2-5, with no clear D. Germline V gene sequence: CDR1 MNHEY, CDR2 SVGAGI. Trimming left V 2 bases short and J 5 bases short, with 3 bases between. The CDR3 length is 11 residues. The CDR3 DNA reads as TGTGCCAGCAGTTACAGCGAGACCCAGTACTTC. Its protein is CASSYSETQYF.

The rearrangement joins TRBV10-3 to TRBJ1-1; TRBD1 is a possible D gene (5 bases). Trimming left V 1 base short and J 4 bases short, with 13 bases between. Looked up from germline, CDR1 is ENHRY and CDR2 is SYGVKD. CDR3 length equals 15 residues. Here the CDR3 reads CAISELPGFSTEAFF. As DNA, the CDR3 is TGTGCCATCAGTGAGTTACCAGGGTTCTCCACTGAAGCTTTCTTT.

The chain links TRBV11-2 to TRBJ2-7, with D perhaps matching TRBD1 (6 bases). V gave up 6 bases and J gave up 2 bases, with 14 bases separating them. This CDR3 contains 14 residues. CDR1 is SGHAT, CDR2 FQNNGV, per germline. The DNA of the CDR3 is TGTGCCAGCAGTTTCGACAGGATGACCTACGAGCAGTACTTC. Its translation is CASSFDRMTYEQYF. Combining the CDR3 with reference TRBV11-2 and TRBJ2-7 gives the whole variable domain EAGVAQSPRYKIIEKRQSVAFWCNPISGHATLYWYQQILGQGPKLLIQFQNNGVVDDSQLPKDRFSAERLKGVDSTLKIQPAKLEDSAVYLCASSFDRMTYEQYFGPGTRLTVT.

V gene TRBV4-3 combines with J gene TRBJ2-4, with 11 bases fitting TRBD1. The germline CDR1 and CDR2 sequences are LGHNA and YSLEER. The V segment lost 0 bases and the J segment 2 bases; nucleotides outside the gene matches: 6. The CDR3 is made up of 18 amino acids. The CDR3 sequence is CASSQEIRDRGTKNIQYF. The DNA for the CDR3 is TGCGCCAGCAGCCAAGAGATCCGGGACAGGGGGACCAAAAACATTCAGTACTTC.

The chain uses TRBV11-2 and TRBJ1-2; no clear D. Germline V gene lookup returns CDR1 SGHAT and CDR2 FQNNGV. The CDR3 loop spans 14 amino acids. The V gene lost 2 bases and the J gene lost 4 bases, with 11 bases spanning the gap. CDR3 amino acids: CASSLPASVYGYTF. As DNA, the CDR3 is TGTGCCAGCAGCTTACCCGCCAGCGTCTATGGCTACACCTTC.

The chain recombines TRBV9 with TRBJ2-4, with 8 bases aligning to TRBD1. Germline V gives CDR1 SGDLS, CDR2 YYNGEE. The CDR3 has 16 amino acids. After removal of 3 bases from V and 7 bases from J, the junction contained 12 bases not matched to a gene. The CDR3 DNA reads TGTGCCAGCAGCGCATACAGGGGGGAAGGGAGGAACATTCAGTACTTC. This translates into CASSAYRGEGRNIQYF. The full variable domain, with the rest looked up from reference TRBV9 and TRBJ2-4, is DSGVTQTPKHLITATGQRVTLRCSPRSGDLSVYWYQQSLDQGLQFLIQYYNGEERAKGNILERFSAQQFPDLHSELNLSSLELGDSALYFCASSAYRGEGRNIQYFGAGTRLSVL.

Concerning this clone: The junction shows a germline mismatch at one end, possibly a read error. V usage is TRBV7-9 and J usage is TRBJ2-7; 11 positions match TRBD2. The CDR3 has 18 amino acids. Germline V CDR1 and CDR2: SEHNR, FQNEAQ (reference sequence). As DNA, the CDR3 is TGTTCCAGCGACGGTCGGGGGACCGGGACTAGCGGAATTTACGAGCAGTACTTC. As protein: CSSDGRGTGTSGIYEQYF.

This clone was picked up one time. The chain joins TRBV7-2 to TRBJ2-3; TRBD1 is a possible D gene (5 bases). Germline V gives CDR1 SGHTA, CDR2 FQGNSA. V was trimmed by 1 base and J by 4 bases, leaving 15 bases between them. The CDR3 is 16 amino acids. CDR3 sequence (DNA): TGTGCCAGCAGCTTAGAGTTCCAGGGTCCCCCAGATACGCAGTATTTT. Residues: CASSLEFQGPPDTQYF.

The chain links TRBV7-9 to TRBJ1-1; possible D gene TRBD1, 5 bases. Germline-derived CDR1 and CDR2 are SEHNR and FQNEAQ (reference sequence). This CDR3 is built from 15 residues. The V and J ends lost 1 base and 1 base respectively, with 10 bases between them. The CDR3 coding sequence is TGTGCCAGCAGCTTAGGGGCCGGGGGGAACACTGAAGCTTTCTTT. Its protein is CASSLGAGGNTEAFF.

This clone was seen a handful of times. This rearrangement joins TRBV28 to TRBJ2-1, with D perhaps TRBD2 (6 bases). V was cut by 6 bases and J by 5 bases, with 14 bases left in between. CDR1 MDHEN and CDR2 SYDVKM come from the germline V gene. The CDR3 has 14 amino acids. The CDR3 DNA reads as TGTGCCAGCAGGCACGGGGAGCGGGACAATGAGCAGTTCTTC. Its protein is CASRHGERDNEQFF.

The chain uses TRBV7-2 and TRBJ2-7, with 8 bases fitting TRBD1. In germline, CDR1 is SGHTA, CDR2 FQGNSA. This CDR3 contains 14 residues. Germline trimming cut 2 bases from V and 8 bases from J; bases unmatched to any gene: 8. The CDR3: CASSLIGRGLQQYF. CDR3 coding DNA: TGTGCCAGCAGCTTAATAGGCAGGGGGCTTCAGCAGTACTTC.

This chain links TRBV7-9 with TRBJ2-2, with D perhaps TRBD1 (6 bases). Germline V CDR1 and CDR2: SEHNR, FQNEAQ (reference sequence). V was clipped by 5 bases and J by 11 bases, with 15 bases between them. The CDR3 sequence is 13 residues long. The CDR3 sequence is CASSPPDSGELFF. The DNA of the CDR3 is TGTGCCAGCAGCCCGCCGGACAGCGGAGAGCTGTTTTTT.

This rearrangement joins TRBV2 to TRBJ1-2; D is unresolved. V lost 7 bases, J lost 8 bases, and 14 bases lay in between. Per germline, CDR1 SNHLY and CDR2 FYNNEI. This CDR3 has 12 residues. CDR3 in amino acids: CASTQLPEGYTF. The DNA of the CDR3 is TGTGCCAGCACGCAGCTCCCGGAGGGCTACACCTTC. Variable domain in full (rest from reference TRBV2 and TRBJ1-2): EPEVTQTPSHQVTQMGQEVILRCVPISNHLYFYWYRQILGQKVEFLVSFYNNEISEKSEIFDDQFSVERPDGSNFTLKIRSTKLEDSAMYFCASTQLPEGYTFGSGTRLTVV.

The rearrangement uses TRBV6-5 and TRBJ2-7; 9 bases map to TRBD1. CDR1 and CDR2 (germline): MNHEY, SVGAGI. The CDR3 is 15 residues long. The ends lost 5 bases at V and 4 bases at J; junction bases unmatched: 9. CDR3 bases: TGTGCCAGCAGTAAACGCCGGGACAGGGTGTACGAGCAGTACTTC. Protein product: CASSKRRDRVYEQYF.

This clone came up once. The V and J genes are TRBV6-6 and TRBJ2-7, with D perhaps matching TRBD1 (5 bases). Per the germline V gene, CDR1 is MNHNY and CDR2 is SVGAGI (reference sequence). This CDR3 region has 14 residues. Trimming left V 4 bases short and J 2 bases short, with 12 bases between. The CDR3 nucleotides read TGTGCCAGCAGTTTCAGGGTGGCCCCCTACGAGCAGTACTTC. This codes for CASSFRVAPYEQYF.

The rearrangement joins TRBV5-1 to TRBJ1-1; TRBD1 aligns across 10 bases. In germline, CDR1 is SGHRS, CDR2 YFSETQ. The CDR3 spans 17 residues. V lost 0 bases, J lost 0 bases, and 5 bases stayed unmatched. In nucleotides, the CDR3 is TGCGCCAGCAGCTTGGCCCTGGGACAGGGGTTGAACACTGAAGCTTTCTTT. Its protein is CASSLALGQGLNTEAFF.

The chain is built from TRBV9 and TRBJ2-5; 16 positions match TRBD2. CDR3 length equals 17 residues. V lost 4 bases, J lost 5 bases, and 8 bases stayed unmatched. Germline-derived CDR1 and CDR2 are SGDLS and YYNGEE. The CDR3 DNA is TGTGCCAGCAGCTCGGGACTAGCGGGGGGGCCGGGGGAGACCCAGTACTTC. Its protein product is CASSSGLAGGPGETQYF. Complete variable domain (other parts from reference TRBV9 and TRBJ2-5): DSGVTQTPKHLITATGQRVTLRCSPRSGDLSVYWYQQSLDQGLQFLIQYYNGEERAKGNILERFSAQQFPDLHSELNLSSLELGDSALYFCASSSGLAGGPGETQYFGPGTRLLVL.

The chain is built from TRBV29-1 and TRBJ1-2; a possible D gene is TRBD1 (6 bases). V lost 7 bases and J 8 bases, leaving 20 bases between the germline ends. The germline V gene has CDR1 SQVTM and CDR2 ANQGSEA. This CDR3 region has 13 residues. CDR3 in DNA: TGCAGCGGGGGGAGAACGACAGGCATGGGCTACACCTTC. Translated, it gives CSGGRTTGMGYTF.

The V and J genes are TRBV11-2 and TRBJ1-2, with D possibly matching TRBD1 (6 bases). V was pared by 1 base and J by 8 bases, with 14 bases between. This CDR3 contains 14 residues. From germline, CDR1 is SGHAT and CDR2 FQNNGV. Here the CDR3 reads CASSLGAGAMGYTF. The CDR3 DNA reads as TGTGCCAGCAGCTTAGGGGCAGGGGCTATGGGCTACACCTTC.

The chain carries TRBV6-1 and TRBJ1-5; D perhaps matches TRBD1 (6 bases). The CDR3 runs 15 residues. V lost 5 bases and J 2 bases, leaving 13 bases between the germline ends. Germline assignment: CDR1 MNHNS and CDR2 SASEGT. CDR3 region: CASSRTGLGNQPQHF. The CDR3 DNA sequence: TGTGCCAGCAGTCGCACAGGGCTAGGCAATCAGCCCCAGCATTTT.

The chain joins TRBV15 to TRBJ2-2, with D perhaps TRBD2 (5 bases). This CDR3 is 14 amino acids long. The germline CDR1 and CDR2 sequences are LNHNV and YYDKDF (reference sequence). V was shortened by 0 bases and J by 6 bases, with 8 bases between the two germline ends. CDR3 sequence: CATSRDMRAGELFF. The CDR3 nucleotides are TGTGCCACCAGCAGAGATATGAGGGCCGGGGAGCTGTTTTTT. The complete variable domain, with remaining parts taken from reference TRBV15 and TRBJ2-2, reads DAMVIQNPRYQVTQFGKPVTLSCSQTLNHNVMYWYQQKSSQAPKLLFHYYDKDFNNEADTPDNFQSRRPNTSFCFLDIRSPGLGDTAMYLCATSRDMRAGELFFGEGSRLTVL.